This TCR beta chain was found in a study of identical twins. Study conclusions and caveats: Analyses based on zero insertions could be partly confounded by invariant MAIT and iNKT cells.

MiXCR, run by TCRdb on the 5' RACE reads, gives a single entry per CDR3 protein. The sample includes hundreds of thousands of distinct CDR3 sequences, roughly 8% of them seen just once. CDR3 length: 14 residues. Trimming stripped 2 bases from V and 7 bases from J, with 15 bases between. Germline lookup yields CDR1 MGHRA and CDR2 YSYEKL. This clonotype was counted at least ten times. Its target is not known. In addition, the sample was reused for a study of yellow fever vaccine responses in identical twins.

This chain connects TRBV4-1 to TRBJ2-7; perhaps TRBD2 as D (5 bases). The sequenced sample was PBMCs. This clonotype was obtained from a young woman in good health. CDR3 in DNA: TGCGCCAGCAGCCAAACACCCGGGAAAGATGAGCAGTACTTC. Its protein is CASSQTPGKDEQYF.